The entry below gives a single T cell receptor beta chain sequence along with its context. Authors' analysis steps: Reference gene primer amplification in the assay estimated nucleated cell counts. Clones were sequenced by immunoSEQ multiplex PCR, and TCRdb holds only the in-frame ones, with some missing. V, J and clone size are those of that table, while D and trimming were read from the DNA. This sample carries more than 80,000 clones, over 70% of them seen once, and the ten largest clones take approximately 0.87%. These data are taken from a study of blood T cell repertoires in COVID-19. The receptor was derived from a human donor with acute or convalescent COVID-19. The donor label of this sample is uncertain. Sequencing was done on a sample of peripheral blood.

The DNA of the CDR3 is TGCGCCAGCAGCTTGGGGACAGGGGCCTTCTCTGGAAACACCATATATTTT. Protein product: CASSLGTGAFSGNTIYF. The V and J genes are TRBV5-1 and TRBJ1-3; 9 bases are a match to TRBD1. The CDR3 covers 17 residues. The ends lost 0 bases at V and 0 bases at J; junction bases unmatched: 4. Germline values: CDR1 SGHRS, CDR2 YFSETQ.